Listed here is a single T cell receptor (beta chain). Its antigen is unknown. No much larger clone is present one base from it, and per-base qualities are unavailable. This sample was taken from a study of blood T cell repertoires in COVID-19 (dated by TCRdb to the early 2020s). Regarding the complete study: Samples covering the acute and convalescent phases of COVID-19 were provided by collaborators in the United States, Italy and Spain. The material from the prospective study consisted of cDNA or gDNA derived from T cells, B-cell-depleted T cells, or PBMCs. Deeply sampled blood TCRbeta repertoires from subjects exposed to, actively infected with, or recovered from COVID-19 were included in the dataset. The repertoires were released in a freely available public database intended as a resource for research on the immune response to SARS-CoV-2. The samples were drawn from the first 160 participants of the ongoing ImmuneRACE study and from 950 to 1,500 subjects provided by 6 global collaborators. Nearly every sample came with metadata listing a de-identified subject ID, COVID-19 status, age in years and sex. Where available, HLA class I and class II types were obtained from metadata supplied by the sample provider rather than from assay-based typing.

Whole blood was collected in K2EDTA tubes by collaborating institutions according to the institutions' own protocols. Collaborator samples were shipped for TCRbeta analysis as frozen whole blood, isolated PBMCs, or DNA extracted from either sample type. The immunoSEQ Assay, a bias-controlled multiplex PCR, was used to amplify TCRbeta CDR3 regions from genomic DNA. Regarding the original processing steps: The number of nucleated cells in each sample was estimated by amplification of reference gene primers within the assay. To quantify the absolute abundance of each unique TCRbeta CDR3 rearrangement, sequence reads were collapsed and filtered. For each sample, productive Simpson clonality was calculated as the square root of Simpson's diversity index over productive rearrangements. What TCRdb holds here is the immuneACCESS table cut down to in-frame rearrangements. Part of the clones is not present; checked against another copy, under half of the missing clones reflect an unresolved V gene, and the others are unexplained. The V and J calls and clone size were taken over from that table, and D and trimming were inferred from the DNA. In all, the sample holds hundreds of thousands of clones, and 80% to 90% of those were seen once. The ten largest account for over 1.1% of the sample.

Points the paper makes about the study in general: Clinical and demographic metadata were provided uncurated, with the amount varying by source and participant.

From a lookup of the germline V gene (reference sequence), CDR1 and CDR2 are SGHNT and YYREEE. The junction shows trimming of 4 bases on V and 5 bases on J, plus 21 bases between the germline ends. The CDR3 runs 16 amino acids, cysteine and phenylalanine included. Only CDR3 DNA remains: 48 bases, in frame from the first base. The chain uses TRBV5-4 and TRBJ1-1; the D gene is perhaps TRBD1, from 6 matching bases. The sequenced material came from peripheral blood. The source is a woman in her twenties or thirties with active or convalescent COVID-19. CDR3 sequence: CASSLMTGGAGTEAFF. The sequenced DNA is TGTGCCAGCAGCCTCATGACGGGGGGCGCGGGGACTGAAGCTTTCTTT.